This T cell receptor beta chain was documented in a study of T cell changes during pregnancy in multiple sclerosis. V was pared by 1 base and J by 5 bases, with 8 bases between. This CDR3 spans 14 amino acids. Germline V gives CDR1 MNHEY, CDR2 SMNVEV (reference sequence). Sequenced by immunoSEQ multiplex PCR; TCRdb stores in-frame clones only, minus some. The repertoire consists of tens of thousands of clones, with 80% to 90% occurring once and the leading ten covering roughly 4.9%. The chain couples TRBV27 to TRBJ2-2; D perhaps matches TRBD2 (6 bases). The TCR originated in a female donor in good health, enrolled as a control in a pregnancy study. The sequences come from peripheral blood, collected in the first trimester of pregnancy. This chain's CDR3 is CASSLFRGTGELFF. CDR3 DNA: TGTGCCAGCAGTTTATTCCGGGGGACCGGGGAGCTGTTTTTT.